These T cell receptor beta chains were read from a single sample in a study of early T cells in non-severe SARS-CoV-2 infection. TCRdb called the 5' RACE reads again in MiXCR, with one record for every CDR3 protein. Among about 61,000 distinct CDR3 sequences listed, 12% were seen once. Material: whole blood, obtained at baseline. Receptor source: an adult who was a healthcare worker with PCR-confirmed SARS-CoV-2 infection or an uninfected control (not recorded which). The donor label of this sample is uncertain. The CDR3 runs from the conserved cysteine through the conserved F or W. The order of the fields is J gene, V gene, clone size, CDR3 length, D gene, CDR3 protein, CDR3 DNA. The D gene is left open where the match is weak. A row's size may be missing; if present it is once, few, many or a size class.

TRBJ2-2 | TRBV11-2 | - | 15 | - | CASSLIREGTGELFF | TGTGCCAGCAGCTTAATCAGGGAAGGCACCGGGGAGCTGTTTTTT
TRBJ1-5 | TRBV12-3/TRBV12-4 | - | 15 | TRBD1 | CASSPQGPWLQPQHF | TGTGCCAGCAGCCCACAGGGGCCTTGGCTTCAGCCCCAGCATTTT
TRBJ1-2 | TRBV29-1 | few | 11 | TRBD1 | CSHMTGAGYTF | TGCAGCCACATGACAGGGGCCGGCTACACCTTC
TRBJ1-5 | TRBV10-3 | - | 12 | - | CAISERAQPQHF | TGTGCCATCAGTGAAAGGGCTCAGCCCCAGCATTTT
TRBJ2-3 | TRBV2 | many | 11 | - | CASSDRDTQYF | TGTGCCAGCAGTGATCGAGATACGCAGTATTTT
TRBJ2-1 | TRBV2 | few | 15 | TRBD2 | CASNGYQRGHNEQFF | TGTGCCAGCAACGGTTACCAGCGGGGACACAATGAGCAGTTCTTC
TRBJ1-2 | TRBV5-1 | many | 13 | TRBD1 | CASSLEGAEGYTF | TGCGCCAGCAGCTTGGAGGGGGCTGAAGGCTACACCTTC
TRBJ1-4 | TRBV4-1 | - | 15 | - | CASSPPWAPNEKLFF | TGCGCCAGCAGCCCCCCTTGGGCCCCGAATGAAAAACTGTTTTTT
TRBJ2-4 | TRBV11-2 | - | 13 | - | CASSPQAKNIQYF | TGTGCCAGCAGCCCTCAAGCCAAAAACATTCAGTACTTC
TRBJ1-4 | TRBV19 | few | 13 | - | CASSRALNEKLFF | TGTGCCAGTAGTAGGGCCCTTAATGAAAAACTGTTTTTT
TRBJ2-5 | TRBV20-1 | few | 11 | - | CAGGTQETQYF | TGCGCTGGGGGTACTCAAGAGACCCAGTACTTC
TRBJ1-2 | TRBV12-3/TRBV12-4 | - | 13 | - | CASSLSDRAGYTF | TGTGCCAGCAGTTTATCCGACAGAGCGGGCTACACCTTC
TRBJ2-1 | TRBV2 | - | 20 | TRBD2 | CASSAQPPGLAGGPYNEQFF | TGTGCCAGCAGTGCCCAACCTCCGGGACTAGCGGGGGGGCCCTACAATGAGCAGTTCTTC
TRBJ1-2 | TRBV18 | - | 13 | - | CASSGALSYGYTF | TGTGCCAGCTCAGGGGCCCTTTCATATGGCTACACCTTC
TRBJ1-1 | TRBV7-9 | few | 13 | - | CASSSLPGTEAFF | TGTGCCAGCAGCTCGTTGCCCGGGACTGAAGCTTTCTTT
TRBJ1-5 | TRBV4-1 | few | 16 | TRBD1 | CASSPLLGQGPPAQHF | TGCGCCAGCAGCCCCCTCCTTGGACAGGGGCCCCCAGCCCAGCATTTT
TRBJ2-5 | TRBV29-1 | - | 13 | TRBD2 | CSVELTSHATQYF | TGCAGCGTTGAATTGACTAGCCACGCCACCCAGTACTTC
TRBJ2-3 | TRBV20-1 | few | 15 | TRBD2 | CSARGPAGVSDTQYF | TGCAGTGCTAGAGGGCCAGCGGGGGTATCAGATACGCAGTATTTT
TRBJ2-1 | TRBV18 | many | 15 | TRBD1 | CASSLRQGMHNEQFF | TGTGCCAGCTCACTAAGACAGGGGATGCACAATGAGCAGTTCTTC
TRBJ2-5 | TRBV12-3/TRBV12-4 | few | 14 | TRBD1 | CASRTGTGLQTQYF | TGTGCCAGCAGAACCGGGACAGGGTTACAGACCCAGTACTTC
TRBJ2-1 | TRBV27 | - | 14 | TRBD2 | CASRGEYASNEQFF | TGTGCCAGCCGGGGGGAATATGCCTCCAATGAGCAGTTCTTC
TRBJ2-1 | TRBV7-6 | - | 16 | - | CASSLDITGINNEQFF | TGTGCCAGCAGCTTAGATATCACAGGGATAAACAATGAGCAGTTCTTC
TRBJ1-5 | TRBV4-1 | many | 13 | TRBD1 | CASSPDRDQPQHF | TGCGCCAGCAGCCCGGACAGGGACCAGCCCCAGCATTTT
TRBJ1-1 | TRBV7-9 | many | 13 | - | CASSITANTEAFF | TGTGCCAGCAGCATAACAGCGAACACTGAAGCTTTCTTT
TRBJ1-2 | TRBV5-6 | few | 13 | - | CASSPRDLSGYTF | TGTGCCAGCAGCCCCCGGGACCTCTCGGGGTACACCTTC
TRBJ1-6 | TRBV12-3/TRBV12-4 | many | 15 | - | CASSSGVLGSSPLHF | TGTGCCAGCAGTTCGGGAGTTTTAGGGAGTTCACCCCTCCACTTT
TRBJ1-3 | TRBV20-1 | few | 14 | - | CSARDAVAGNTIYF | TGCAGTGCTAGAGATGCGGTGGCTGGAAACACCATATATTTT
TRBJ2-6 | TRBV10-1 | few | 14 | - | CASSSRDSGPVLTF | TGCGCCAGCAGCTCCCGGGACTCTGGCCCCGTCCTGACTTTC
TRBJ2-2 | TRBV24-1 | many | 16 | - | CATSDLRQGNTGELFF | TGTGCCACCAGTGATTTGCGGCAGGGTAACACCGGGGAGCTGTTTTTT
TRBJ1-5 | TRBV6-1 | - | 15 | - | CASSDSKLGNQPQHF | TGTGCCAGCAGTGACAGTAAGCTGGGCAATCAGCCCCAGCATTTT
TRBJ2-3 | TRBV4-1 | many | 15 | - | CASSQETGVARAQYF | TGCGCCAGCAGCCAAGAGACCGGGGTCGCGCGCGCGCAGTATTTT
TRBJ2-5 | TRBV20-1 | - | 14 | TRBD2 | CSARVAGGQETQYF | TGCAGTGCTCGGGTAGCGGGGGGTCAGGAGACCCAGTACTTC
TRBJ2-1 | TRBV6-4 | many | 14 | - | CASRPDSSYNEQFF | TGTGCCAGCAGACCTGACAGCTCCTACAATGAGCAGTTCTTC
TRBJ1-1 | TRBV12-3/TRBV12-4 | many | 13 | - | CASSFGEDSEAFF | TGTGCCAGCAGTTTCGGCGAGGACAGCGAAGCTTTCTTT
TRBJ2-1 | TRBV9 | few | 13 | - | CASRRDSYNEQFF | TGTGCCAGCAGGCGGGACTCCTACAATGAGCAGTTCTTC
TRBJ2-2 | TRBV7-3 | - | 17 | TRBD2 | CASSLDRQLAGTGELFF | TGTGCCAGCAGCTTAGATCGCCAACTAGCGGGGACCGGGGAGCTGTTTTTT
TRBJ2-2 | TRBV24-1 | - | 15 | - | CATSARQGGTGELFF | TGTGCCACCAGTGCGAGGCAGGGCGGGACCGGGGAGCTGTTTTTT
TRBJ2-3 | TRBV20-1 | many | 18 | TRBD2 | CSARDTTWTSGGSDTQYF | TGCAGTGCTAGAGACACGACCTGGACTAGCGGGGGCTCAGATACGCAGTATTTT
TRBJ2-3 | TRBV18 | - | 18 | TRBD2 | CASSPRTSGGSSTDTQYF | TGTGCCAGCTCACCACGGACTAGCGGGGGCTCTAGCACAGATACGCAGTATTTT
TRBJ2-2 | TRBV7-9 | many | 17 | TRBD2 | CASSSNLAGENTGELFF | TGTGCCAGCAGCTCCAATCTAGCGGGGGAGAACACCGGGGAGCTGTTTTTT
TRBJ2-3 | TRBV7-3 | many | 12 | TRBD2 | CASSLSSGGQYF | TGTGCCAGCAGCTTATCTAGCGGGGGGCAGTATTTT
TRBJ2-1 | TRBV4-1 | few | 15 | - | CASSQDPGSYNEQFF | TGCGCCAGCAGCCAAGATCCAGGGTCCTACAATGAGCAGTTCTTC
TRBJ2-6 | TRBV2 | many | 18 | - | CASSELRTAYSGANVLTF | TGTGCCAGCAGTGAACTCCGGACAGCATACTCTGGGGCCAACGTCCTGACTTTC
TRBJ1-2 | TRBV5-1 | few | 13 | - | CASSSRIGNGYTF | TGCGCCAGCAGCTCCAGGATTGGGAATGGCTACACCTTC
TRBJ1-6 | TRBV28 | - | 13 | - | CASSLDSNSPLHF | TGTGCCAGCAGTTTAGACAGTAATTCACCCCTCCACTTT